A single sample is the source of the 29 T cell receptor beta chains below, sequenced in a study of blood T cell repertoires in COVID-19. TCRdb keeps only in-frame clones here, not all; method: immunoSEQ multiplex PCR. Found here are around 140,000 clones, approximately 89% of them singletons; the top ten hold 1.5% to 2%. Sample: peripheral blood. The receptors shown here come from a woman aged 45-60 years with acute or convalescent COVID-19.

The chain combines TRBV29-1 with TRBJ2-1; 7 positions agree with TRBD1. This CDR3 is built from 11 residues. Germline CDR1 SQVTM, CDR2 ANQGSEA. Trimming cost V 5 bases and J 7 bases; bases outside gene matches: 2. CDR3 in amino acids: CSVIQGNEQFF. The DNA for the CDR3 is TGCAGCGTTATACAGGGGAATGAGCAGTTCTTC.

This rearrangement joins TRBV7-8 to TRBJ1-1; 11 nucleotides match TRBD1. Trimming removed 4 bases from V and 3 bases from J; junction bases left unmatched: 7. This CDR3 contains 16 residues. In germline, CDR1 is SGHVS, CDR2 FQNEAQ. The CDR3 sequence: CASSSWTGGEYTEAFF. The CDR3 DNA is TGTGCCAGCAGCTCATGGACAGGGGGCGAGTACACTGAAGCTTTCTTT.

J is TRBJ1-5 and V is TRBV5-5; D ambiguous. Germline V gene sequence: CDR1 SGHKS, CDR2 YYEKEE (reference sequence). Trimming cost V 1 base and J 7 bases, with 24 bases left between them. The CDR3 length is 18 residues. CDR3 amino acids: CASSLYGNPSSLRQPQHF. DNA for the CDR3: TGTGCCAGCAGCTTGTACGGGAACCCTTCTAGCCTCAGGCAGCCCCAGCATTTT.

The gene calls are TRBV29-1 and TRBJ1-5; TRBD1 matches 8 bases. CDR3 length: 14 amino acids. The ends lost 0 bases at V and 4 bases at J; junction bases unmatched: 2. CDR1 and CDR2 (germline): SQVTM, ANQGSEA. CDR3 nucleotides: TGCAGCGTTGAAGATCGGGACAGGAATCAGCCCCAGCATTTT. It yields the protein CSVEDRDRNQPQHF. Complete variable domain (other parts from reference TRBV29-1 and TRBJ1-5): SAVISQKPSRDICQRGTSLTIQCQVDSQVTMMFWYRQQPGQSLTLIATANQGSEATYESGFVIDKFPISRPNLTFSTLTVSNMSPEDSSIYLCSVEDRDRNQPQHFGDGTRLSIL.

V and J are TRBV24-1 and TRBJ2-6, with D possibly being TRBD1 (5 bases). The CDR3 extends over 14 amino acids. Germline V lookup: CDR1 KGHDR, CDR2 SFDVKD. The ends were cut back, 6 bases at V and 4 bases at J, with 9 bases in the middle. CDR3 region: CATSRGAGANVLTF. The CDR3, as DNA: TGTGCCACCAGTAGGGGCGCGGGGGCCAACGTCCTGACTTTC.

V usage is TRBV19 and J usage is TRBJ1-5; 7 bases match TRBD1. V lost 9 bases, J lost 4 bases, and 3 bases stayed unmatched. The CDR3 is made up of 12 amino acids. CDR1 LNHDA and CDR2 SQIVND come from the germline V gene (reference sequence). This CDR3 is CASTTGNQPQHF. The DNA of the CDR3 is TGTGCCAGCACGACAGGGAATCAGCCCCAGCATTTT.

CDR3 loop: CASNKEGTSYEQYF. CDR3 coding DNA: TGTGCCAGCAATAAAGAGGGCACTTCCTACGAGCAGTACTTC. The V and J genes are TRBV2 and TRBJ2-7, with D possibly TRBD2 on 5 matching bases. Trimming cost V 7 bases and J 1 base, with 14 bases left between them. Per the germline V gene, CDR1 is SNHLY and CDR2 is FYNNEI. The CDR3 spans 14 residues.

DNA of the CDR3: TGTGCCAGCAGACGAGGCGGGGAGCTGTTTTTT. Translated, it gives CASRRGGELFF. This chain links TRBV12-3 or TRBV12-4 with TRBJ2-2; D not certain. The ends were cut back, 6 bases at V and 7 bases at J, with 6 bases in the middle. The CDR3 spans 11 residues.

The chain uses TRBV27 and TRBJ1-5; 10 bases are shared with TRBD1. Germline values: CDR1 MNHEY, CDR2 SMNVEV (reference sequence). This CDR3 is built from 17 residues. V was clipped by 4 bases and J by 0 bases; unmatched bases: 6. CDR3 sequence: CASSSGTGVYSNQPQHF. In nucleotides, the CDR3 is TGTGCCAGCAGTTCCGGGACAGGGGTCTATAGCAATCAGCCCCAGCATTTT.

The V call is TRBV2, the J call TRBJ1-4; D not resolved. This CDR3 spans 14 amino acids. V shed 7 bases and J shed 3 bases, with 12 bases lying between them. Germline CDR1 reads SNHLY; CDR2 reads FYNNEI. CDR3 amino acids: CASTPGPANEKLFF. The CDR3 DNA is TGTGCCAGCACCCCTGGTCCAGCTAATGAAAAACTGTTTTTT.

This clone occurred a few times. The chain recombines TRBV6-5 with TRBJ1-1; the D is unclear. Per the germline V gene, CDR1 is MNHEY and CDR2 is SVGAGI. The length of the CDR3 is 16 residues. V gave up 2 bases and J gave up 1 base, with 14 bases separating them. As DNA, the CDR3 is TGTGCCAGCAGTTACGAGTCACTTTCACCGAACACTGAAGCTTTCTTT. Translation gives CASSYESLSPNTEAFF.

The rearrangement joins TRBV5-1 to TRBJ2-1; D ambiguous. The CDR3 is 16 amino acids. Trimming left V 0 bases short and J 0 bases short, with 10 bases between. Per the germline V gene, CDR1 is SGHRS and CDR2 is YFSETQ. In nucleotides, the CDR3 is TGCGCCAGCAGCTTGGCCCCAGTTCCCTCCTACAATGAGCAGTTCTTC. Translated, it gives CASSLAPVPSYNEQFF.

In this sample, this clone turned up a few times. V and J are TRBV3-1 (or the pseudogene TRBV3-2) and TRBJ1-3; 7 bases match TRBD1. CDR3 size: 14 residues. CDR1 LGHDT and CDR2 YNNKEL come from the germline V gene (reference sequence). Trimming took 6 bases from V and 4 from J; bases not matched to a gene: 6. DNA for the CDR3: TGTGCCAGCAGGTCACTACAGGGGGGAAACACCATATATTTT. Encoded protein: CASRSLQGGNTIYF.

In nucleotides, the CDR3 is TGTGCCAGCAGCCTTCCCGGGACAAATTTTGGAAACACCATATATTTT. Residues: CASSLPGTNFGNTIYF. The chain is built from TRBV4-2 and TRBJ1-3, with a weak D call TRBD1 (6 bases). CDR3 size: 16 residues. Trimming removed 4 bases from V and 3 bases from J, with 16 bases in between. CDR1 is LGHNA, CDR2 YNFKEQ, per germline.

The CDR3 DNA sequence: TGTGCCTGGTCGGCGTACAGAGATCAGCCCCAGCATTTT. Translating gives CAWSAYRDQPQHF. The J gene is TRBJ1-5, the V gene TRBV30; D gene uncertain. V lost 5 bases and J 5 bases, leaving 13 bases between the germline ends. Germline V gene sequence: CDR1 GTSNPN, CDR2 SVGIG (reference sequence). The CDR3 is 13 residues long.

The chain joins TRBV29-1 to TRBJ2-1, with 12 bases fitting TRBD2. Unmatched junction bases numbered 11, after V lost 6 bases and J lost 8 bases. Germline V gene lookup returns CDR1 SQVTM and CDR2 ANQGSEA. The CDR3 has 15 amino acids. The DNA for the CDR3 is TGCAGCGTCCGAAAACTAGCGGGAGGTTCGGATGAGCAGTTCTTC. It encodes CSVRKLAGGSDEQFF.

This clone was recorded once. The V gene is TRBV6-4, the J gene TRBJ2-2; tentative D call: TRBD2 (5 bases). The germline V gene encodes CDR1 MRHNA and CDR2 SNTAGT. This CDR3 is 15 amino acids long. Trimming removed 3 bases from V and 3 bases from J, with 11 bases in between. The chain's CDR3 is CASSEVLGDTGELFF. The DNA of the CDR3 is TGTGCCAGCAGTGAGGTACTCGGGGACACCGGGGAGCTGTTTTTT.

The genes are TRBV29-1 and TRBJ1-1, with 7 bases fitting TRBD1. The CDR3 consists of 11 residues. Germline V CDR1 and CDR2: SQVTM, ANQGSEA. Losses at the gene ends were 6 bases for V and 6 bases for J; bases not matched to a gene: 4. Here the CDR3 reads CSVSGGPEAFF. DNA of the CDR3: TGCAGCGTCTCAGGGGGGCCTGAAGCTTTCTTT.

The CDR3 region has the DNA TGTGCCAGCAGTTACTCACTGGAGTACAATGAGCAGTTCTTC. Its translation is CASSYSLEYNEQFF. The chain has TRBV6-6 and TRBJ2-1; D unresolved. V was shortened by 0 bases and J by 4 bases, with 7 bases between the two germline ends. Looked up from germline, CDR1 is MNHNY and CDR2 is SVGAGI (reference sequence). The CDR3 has 14 residues.

V gene TRBV18 combines with J gene TRBJ1-4; 9 nucleotides line up with TRBD1. The V and J ends lost 1 base and 8 bases, in that order; junction bases with no gene match: 2. There are 14 residues in the CDR3. Germline loops: CDR1 KGHSH, CDR2 LQKENI. DNA for the CDR3: TGTGCCAGCTCACCACAAGGGACAGGGGAAAAACTGTTTTTT. It translates to CASSPQGTGEKLFF.

V usage is TRBV3-1 (or the pseudogene TRBV3-2) and J usage is TRBJ2-5; 7 nucleotides line up with TRBD1. Germline V gene data show CDR1 as LGHDT and CDR2 as YNNKEL (reference sequence). Unmatched junction bases numbered 9, after V lost 0 bases and J lost 5 bases. The CDR3 loop spans 16 amino acids. The CDR3 coding sequence is TGTGCCAGCAGCCAAGACCAAACAGGGGACGGGGAGACCCAGTACTTC. This gives the protein CASSQDQTGDGETQYF.

In regard to this clone: This same CDR3 is encoded by further DNA sequences in the sample. The chain employs TRBV29-1 and TRBJ1-5, with a possible D match to TRBD1 (5 bases). V lost 4 bases to trimming and J lost 7 bases, with 14 bases between them. Looked up from germline, CDR1 is SQVTM and CDR2 is ANQGSEA. The CDR3 covers 13 residues. CDR3 bases: TGCAGCGTTGCTTGGGGCGTAAACCAGCCCCAGCATTTT. Protein: CSVAWGVNQPQHF.

The V and J genes are TRBV12-5 and TRBJ1-5; D is uncertain. Germline CDR1 reads LGHNT; CDR2 reads FRNRAP. V was cut by 2 bases and J by 0 bases, with 17 bases left in between. The CDR3 is made up of 18 amino acids. CDR3 loop: CASGLFGKLSDSNQPQHF. The CDR3 DNA sequence: TGTGCTAGTGGTTTGTTCGGCAAACTAAGCGATAGCAATCAGCCCCAGCATTTT.

The chain recombines TRBV28 with TRBJ1-4; no clear D gene. V lost 3 bases to trimming and J lost 7 bases, with 9 bases between them. The CDR3 extends over 13 amino acids. Germline V gene lookup returns CDR1 MDHEN and CDR2 SYDVKM. The CDR3 nucleotides are TGTGCCAGCAGTTTTCAGGAAACTGAAAAACTGTTTTTT. Translating it yields CASSFQETEKLFF. The full variable domain, completed using reference TRBV28 and TRBJ1-4, is DVKVTQSSRYLVKRTGEKVFLECVQDMDHENMFWYRQDPGLGLRLIYFSYDVKMKEKGDIPEGYSVSREKKERFSLILESASTNQTSMYLCASSFQETEKLFFGSGTQLSVL.

V is TRBV9 and J is TRBJ1-1; D remains ambiguous. The V end was cut by 2 bases, the J end by 5 bases, with 10 bases between. Germline CDR1 SGDLS, CDR2 YYNGEE. The CDR3 is made up of 13 amino acids. The CDR3 region has the DNA TGTGCCAGCAGCGTCGGCAGCGGAACTGAAGCTTTCTTT. It encodes CASSVGSGTEAFF.

The J gene is TRBJ1-5, the V gene TRBV13, with a weak D call TRBD1 (5 bases). The germline gives CDR1 PRHDT, CDR2 FYEKMQ (reference sequence). The CDR3 runs to 15 residues. V was shortened by 0 bases and J by 2 bases, with 8 bases between the two germline ends. The CDR3 protein is CASSLGQGGNQPQHF. The CDR3, as DNA: TGTGCCAGCAGCTTAGGGCAGGGCGGCAATCAGCCCCAGCATTTT.

V is TRBV7-2 and J is TRBJ2-1, with 11 nucleotides matching TRBD2. The CDR3 is made up of 15 amino acids. CDR1 and CDR2 from the germline V gene are SGHTA and FQGNSA. The trim removed 1 base at V and 6 bases at J, leaving 2 bases unmatched. The CDR3 region is CASSLDLAGGNEQFF. The CDR3 DNA reads TGTGCCAGCAGCTTAGATCTAGCGGGAGGCAATGAGCAGTTCTTC.

The gene calls are TRBV19 and TRBJ1-4, with TRBD1 identical over 7 bases. V lost 6 bases and J lost 3; bases outside the gene matches: 7. Germline loops: CDR1 LNHDA, CDR2 SQIVND (reference sequence). The CDR3 is 15 residues long. For the CDR3, the DNA is TGTGCCAGTAGCCCTGTGGACAGGTCTAATGAAAAACTGTTTTTT. It yields the protein CASSPVDRSNEKLFF.

The CDR3 is CASRRDNGEGGYTF. The CDR3 DNA is TGTGCCAGCAGACGGGACAACGGAGAAGGAGGCTACACCTTC. The chain recombines TRBV6-5 with TRBJ1-2; the D gene is possibly TRBD1 (6 bases). The CDR3 loop spans 14 amino acids. V was trimmed by 6 bases and J by 8 bases, leaving 19 bases between them. Germline V CDR1 and CDR2: MNHEY, SVGAGI.